The TCR beta chain described here comes from a study of early T cells in non-severe SARS-CoV-2 infection. Findings of the study overall: VDJdb matching skewed toward anti-spike CD8 responses, missing private and CD4 specificities.

In regard to this clonotype: As yet, its antigen is unknown.

Attachment of unique molecular identifiers was made to individual cDNA molecules. TCRdb reprocessed the 5' RACE reads via MiXCR and lists one record per CDR3 protein. This repertoire shows around 46,000 distinct CDR3 sequences, 11% found once; its top ten account for less than 25%. The CDR3 runs 12 residues. The germline V gene encodes CDR1 ENHRY and CDR2 SYGVKD. The V end was cut by 8 bases, the J end by 2 bases, with 7 bases between. The specimen sequenced was whole blood. The clonotype comes from an adult who was a healthcare worker with PCR-confirmed SARS-CoV-2 infection or an uninfected control (not recorded which). The J gene is TRBJ1-3, the V gene TRBV10-3; D gene uncertain. CDR3 sequence (DNA): TGTGCCATCTCCCACCCTGGAAACACCATATATTTT. This gives the protein CAISHPGNTIYF.